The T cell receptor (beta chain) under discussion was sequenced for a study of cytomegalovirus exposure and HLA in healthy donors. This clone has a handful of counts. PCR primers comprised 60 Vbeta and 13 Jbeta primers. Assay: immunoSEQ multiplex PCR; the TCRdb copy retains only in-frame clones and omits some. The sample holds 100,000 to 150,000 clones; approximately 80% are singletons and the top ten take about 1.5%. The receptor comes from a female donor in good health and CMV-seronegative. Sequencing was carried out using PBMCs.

CDR3: CASSYGTSGAKNIQYF. For the CDR3, the DNA is TGTGCCAGCAGCTACGGGACTAGCGGAGCCAAAAACATTCAGTACTTC. V usage is TRBV5-6 and J usage is TRBJ2-4; 11 nucleotides align to TRBD2. V was clipped by 3 bases and J by 0 bases; unmatched bases: 2. The germline CDR1 and CDR2 sequences are SGHDT and YYEEEE. The CDR3 is made up of 16 amino acids.